This T cell receptor beta chain was obtained from a study of cytomegalovirus exposure and HLA in healthy donors. General study results and limits: A link between a missense DCLRE1C variant and TCR beta V- and J-gene trimming emerged from a later analysis.

Between the trimmed V and J ends, which lost 3 bases and 0 bases, there was a span of 9 bases. CDR3 length: 15 amino acids. CDR1 is LGHNA and CDR2 is YNFKEQ in the germline V gene. On this clone: What it binds is unknown.

With 60 Vbeta and 13 Jbeta primers, the PCR was carried out. Measured with immunoSEQ multiplex PCR; TCRdb has only the in-frame clones, and not every one. The sample holds over 100,000 clones; roughly three quarters are singletons and the top ten take 8% to 10%. The clonotype originates from a male donor in good health and CMV-seropositive. The chain has TRBV4-2 and TRBJ2-1; D might be TRBD2 (5 bases). Sequencing was done on a sample of PBMCs. CDR3 sequence (DNA): TGTGCCAGCAGCCAGGAGGAGGTCTCCTACAATGAGCAGTTCTTC. Encoded protein: CASSQEEVSYNEQFF.